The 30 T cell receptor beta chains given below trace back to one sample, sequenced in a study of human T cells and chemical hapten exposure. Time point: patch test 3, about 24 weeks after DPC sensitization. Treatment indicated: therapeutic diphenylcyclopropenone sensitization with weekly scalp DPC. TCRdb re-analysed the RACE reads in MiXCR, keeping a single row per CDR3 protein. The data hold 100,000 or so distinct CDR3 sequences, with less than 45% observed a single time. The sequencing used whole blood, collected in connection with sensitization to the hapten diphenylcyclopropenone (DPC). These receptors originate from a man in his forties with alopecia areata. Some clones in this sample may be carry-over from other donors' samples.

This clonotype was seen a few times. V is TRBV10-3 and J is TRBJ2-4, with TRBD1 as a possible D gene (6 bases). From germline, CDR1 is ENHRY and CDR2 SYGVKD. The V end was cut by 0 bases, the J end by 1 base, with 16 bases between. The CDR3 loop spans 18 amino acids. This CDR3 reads CAISESRVGAVAKNIQYF. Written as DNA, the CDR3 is TGTGCCATCAGTGAGTCCCGAGTGGGGGCCGTCGCCAAAAACATTCAGTACTTC.

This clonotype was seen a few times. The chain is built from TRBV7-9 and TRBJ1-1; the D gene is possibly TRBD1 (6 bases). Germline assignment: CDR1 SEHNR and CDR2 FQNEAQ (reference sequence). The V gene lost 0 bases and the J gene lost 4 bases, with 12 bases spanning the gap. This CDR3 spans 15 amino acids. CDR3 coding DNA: TGTGCCAGCAGCTTAGCGCGGGGGGCGCCCACTGAAGCTTTCTTT. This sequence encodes CASSLARGAPTEAFF.

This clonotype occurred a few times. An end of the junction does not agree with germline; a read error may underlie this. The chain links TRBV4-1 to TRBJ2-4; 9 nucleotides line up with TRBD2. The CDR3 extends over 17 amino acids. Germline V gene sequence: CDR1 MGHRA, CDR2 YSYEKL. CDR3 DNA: TGTGCCAGCAGCCAGATGGCGGGGGGGGTAGCCAAAAACATTCAGTACTTC. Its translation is CASSQMAGGVAKNIQYF.

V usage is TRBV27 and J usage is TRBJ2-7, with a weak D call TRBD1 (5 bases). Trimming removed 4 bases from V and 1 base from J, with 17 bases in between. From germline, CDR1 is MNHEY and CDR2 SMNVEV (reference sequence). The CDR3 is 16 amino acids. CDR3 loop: CASSSASPQGSYEQYF. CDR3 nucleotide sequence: TGTGCCAGCAGTTCAGCGTCTCCTCAGGGTTCCTACGAGCAGTACTTC.

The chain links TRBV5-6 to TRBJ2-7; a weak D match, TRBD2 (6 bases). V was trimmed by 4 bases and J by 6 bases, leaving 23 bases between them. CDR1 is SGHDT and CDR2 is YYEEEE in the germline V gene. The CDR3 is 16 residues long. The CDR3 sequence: CASSQGLAPSPFEQYF. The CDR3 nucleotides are TGTGCCAGCAGCCAGGGCCTAGCGCCGAGCCCCTTCGAGCAGTACTTC.

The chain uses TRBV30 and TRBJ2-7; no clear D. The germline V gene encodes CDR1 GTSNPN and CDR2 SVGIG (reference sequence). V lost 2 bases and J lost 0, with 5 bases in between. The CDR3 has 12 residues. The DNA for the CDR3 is TGTGCCTGGAGTCTAACCTCCTACGAGCAGTACTTC. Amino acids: CAWSLTSYEQYF.

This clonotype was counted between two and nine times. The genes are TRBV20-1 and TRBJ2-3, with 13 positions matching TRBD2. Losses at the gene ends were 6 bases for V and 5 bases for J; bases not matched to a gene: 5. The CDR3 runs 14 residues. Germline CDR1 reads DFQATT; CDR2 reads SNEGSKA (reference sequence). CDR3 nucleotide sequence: TGCAGTGCGGGAAGGACTAGCGGGAGAGATACGCAGTATTTT. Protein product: CSAGRTSGRDTQYF.

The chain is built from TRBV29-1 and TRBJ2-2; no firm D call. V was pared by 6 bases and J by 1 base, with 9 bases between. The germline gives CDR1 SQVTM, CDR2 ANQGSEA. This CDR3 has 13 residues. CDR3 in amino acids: CSVLSENTGELFF. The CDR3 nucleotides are TGCAGCGTCCTTAGTGAGAACACCGGGGAGCTGTTTTTT.

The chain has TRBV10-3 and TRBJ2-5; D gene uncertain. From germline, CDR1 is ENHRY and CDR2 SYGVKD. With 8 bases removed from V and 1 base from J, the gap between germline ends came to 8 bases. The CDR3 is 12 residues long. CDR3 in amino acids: CAIGPAQETQYF. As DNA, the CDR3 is TGTGCCATCGGTCCGGCCCAAGAGACCCAGTACTTC.

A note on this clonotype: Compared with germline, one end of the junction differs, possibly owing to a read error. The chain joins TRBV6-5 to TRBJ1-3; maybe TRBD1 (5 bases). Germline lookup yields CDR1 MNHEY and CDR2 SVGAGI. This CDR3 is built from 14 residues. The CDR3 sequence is CTSSPGVSGNTIYF. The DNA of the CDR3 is TGTACCAGCAGTCCGGGGGTCTCTGGAAACACCATATATTTT.

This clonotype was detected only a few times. CDR3 coding DNA: TGTGCCAGCAGCCAAGGGGTCCAAGAGACCCAGTACTTC. It translates to CASSQGVQETQYF. The gene calls are TRBV14 and TRBJ2-5; no definite D call. V gave up 1 base and J gave up 1 base, with 4 bases separating them. CDR1 is SGHDN, CDR2 FVKESK, per germline. The CDR3 covers 13 residues.

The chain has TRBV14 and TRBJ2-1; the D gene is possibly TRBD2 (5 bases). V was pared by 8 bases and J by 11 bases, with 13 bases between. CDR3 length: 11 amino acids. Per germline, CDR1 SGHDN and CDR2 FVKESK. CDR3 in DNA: TGTGCCAGCTCACTAGGTCCAAAGCAGTTCTTC. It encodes CASSLGPKQFF.

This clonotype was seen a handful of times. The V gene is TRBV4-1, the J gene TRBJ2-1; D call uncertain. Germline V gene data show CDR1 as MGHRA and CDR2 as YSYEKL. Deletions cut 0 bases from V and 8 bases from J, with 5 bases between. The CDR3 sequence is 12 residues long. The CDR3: CASSQDFDEQFF. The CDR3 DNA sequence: TGCGCCAGCAGCCAAGATTTCGATGAGCAGTTCTTC.

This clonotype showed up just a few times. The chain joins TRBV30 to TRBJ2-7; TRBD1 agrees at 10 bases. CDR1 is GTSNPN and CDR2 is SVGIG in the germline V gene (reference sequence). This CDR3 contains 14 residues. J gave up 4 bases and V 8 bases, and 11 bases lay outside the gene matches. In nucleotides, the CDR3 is TGTGCCGGAGGTACCGGGACAGGGGTTTACGAGCAGTACTTC. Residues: CAGGTGTGVYEQYF.

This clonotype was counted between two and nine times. The DNA of the CDR3 is TGTGCCAGCAGTTACTCGAATGGTGCCTACGAGCAGTACTTC. Protein sequence: CASSYSNGAYEQYF. This chain connects TRBV6-5 to TRBJ2-7; D is unresolved. Germline CDR1 is MNHEY and CDR2 is SVGAGI. The germline V and J ends were trimmed by 0 bases and 2 bases, with 8 bases remaining between them. The CDR3 consists of 14 residues.

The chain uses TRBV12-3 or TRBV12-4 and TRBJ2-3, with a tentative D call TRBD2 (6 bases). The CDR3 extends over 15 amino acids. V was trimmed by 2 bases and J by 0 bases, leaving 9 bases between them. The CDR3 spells CASSLYLASTDTQYF. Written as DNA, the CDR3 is TGTGCCAGCAGTTTATACCTAGCGAGCACAGATACGCAGTATTTT.

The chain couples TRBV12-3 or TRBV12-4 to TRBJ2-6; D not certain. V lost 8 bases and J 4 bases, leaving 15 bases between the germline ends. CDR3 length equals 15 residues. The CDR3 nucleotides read TGTGCCAGCGCGAAGACTGGGCGGGGGGCCAACGTCCTGACTTTC. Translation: CASAKTGRGANVLTF.

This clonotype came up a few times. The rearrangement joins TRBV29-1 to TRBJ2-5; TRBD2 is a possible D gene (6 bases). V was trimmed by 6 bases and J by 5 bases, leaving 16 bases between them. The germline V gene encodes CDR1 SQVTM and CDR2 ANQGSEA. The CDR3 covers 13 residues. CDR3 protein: CSVGKSSGETQYF. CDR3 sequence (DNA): TGCAGCGTGGGGAAGAGCAGCGGGGAGACCCAGTACTTC.

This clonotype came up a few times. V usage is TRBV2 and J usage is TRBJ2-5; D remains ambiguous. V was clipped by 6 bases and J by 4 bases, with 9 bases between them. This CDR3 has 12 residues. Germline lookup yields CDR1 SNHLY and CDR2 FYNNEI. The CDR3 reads CASSQPGETQYF. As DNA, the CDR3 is TGTGCCAGCAGCCAGCCCGGAGAGACCCAGTACTTC.

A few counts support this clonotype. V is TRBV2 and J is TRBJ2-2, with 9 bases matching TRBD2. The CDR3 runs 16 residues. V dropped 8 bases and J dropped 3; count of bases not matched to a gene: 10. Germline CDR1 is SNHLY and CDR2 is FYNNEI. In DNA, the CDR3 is TGTGCCAGCCTACCAGGGACTAGCCCAGACACCGGGGAGCTGTTTTTT. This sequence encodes CASLPGTSPDTGELFF.

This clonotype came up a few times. As DNA, the CDR3 is TGCAGCGTTGAAGAAGATAGCGGGAGAGGCACCGGGGAGCTGTTTTTT. As protein: CSVEEDSGRGTGELFF. The chain is built from TRBV29-1 and TRBJ2-2; 9 bases are a match to TRBD2. The CDR3 sequence is 16 residues long. The ends lost 0 bases at V and 4 bases at J; junction bases unmatched: 6. Germline values: CDR1 SQVTM, CDR2 ANQGSEA.

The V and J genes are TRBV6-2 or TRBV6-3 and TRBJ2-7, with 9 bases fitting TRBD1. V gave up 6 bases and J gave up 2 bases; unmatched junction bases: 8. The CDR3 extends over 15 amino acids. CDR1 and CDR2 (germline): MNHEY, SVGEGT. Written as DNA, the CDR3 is TGTGCCAGCAGCCGCCGGGACAGGGACCCCTACGAGCAGTACGTC. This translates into CASSRRDRDPYEQYV.

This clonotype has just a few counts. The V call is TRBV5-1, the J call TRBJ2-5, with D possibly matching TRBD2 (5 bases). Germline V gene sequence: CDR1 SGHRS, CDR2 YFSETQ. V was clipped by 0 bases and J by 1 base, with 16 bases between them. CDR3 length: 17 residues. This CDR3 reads CASSLEAVWETQETQYF. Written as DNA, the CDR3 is TGCGCCAGCAGCTTGGAAGCGGTCTGGGAAACCCAAGAGACCCAGTACTTC.

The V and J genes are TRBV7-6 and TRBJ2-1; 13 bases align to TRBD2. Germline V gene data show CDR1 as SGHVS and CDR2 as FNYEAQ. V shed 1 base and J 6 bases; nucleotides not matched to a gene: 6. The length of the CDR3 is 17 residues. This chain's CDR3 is CASSLDSRTSGGNEQFF. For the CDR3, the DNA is TGTGCCAGCAGCTTAGATTCGCGGACTAGCGGGGGCAATGAGCAGTTCTTC.

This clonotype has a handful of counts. The CDR3 reads CASSSPAQKSSYNEQFF. Written as DNA, the CDR3 is TGTGCCAGCAGTTCGCCGGCTCAGAAGAGCTCCTACAATGAGCAGTTCTTC. The chain has TRBV7-6 and TRBJ2-1; no firm D call. Per germline, CDR1 SGHVS and CDR2 FNYEAQ. The germline V and J ends were trimmed by 6 bases and 0 bases, with 18 bases remaining between them. The CDR3 loop spans 17 amino acids.

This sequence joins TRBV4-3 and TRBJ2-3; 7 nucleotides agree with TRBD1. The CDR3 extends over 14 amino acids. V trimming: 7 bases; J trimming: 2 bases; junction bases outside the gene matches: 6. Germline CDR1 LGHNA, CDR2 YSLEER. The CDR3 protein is CASKQDRNTDTQYF. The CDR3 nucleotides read TGCGCCAGCAAACAGGACAGGAACACAGATACGCAGTATTTT.

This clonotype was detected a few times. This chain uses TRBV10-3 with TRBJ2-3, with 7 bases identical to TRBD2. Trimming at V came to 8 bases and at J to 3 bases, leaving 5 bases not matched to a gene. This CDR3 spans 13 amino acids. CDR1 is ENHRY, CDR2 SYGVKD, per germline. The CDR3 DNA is TGTGCCATCCGCGGGAGAGGGACAGATACGCAGTATTTT. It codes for CAIRGRGTDTQYF.

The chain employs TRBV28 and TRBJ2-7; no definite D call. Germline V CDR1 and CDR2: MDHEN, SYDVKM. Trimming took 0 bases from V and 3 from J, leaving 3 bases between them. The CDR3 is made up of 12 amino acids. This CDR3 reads CASSLWYYEQYF. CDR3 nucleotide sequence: TGTGCCAGCAGTTTATGGTACTACGAGCAGTACTTC.

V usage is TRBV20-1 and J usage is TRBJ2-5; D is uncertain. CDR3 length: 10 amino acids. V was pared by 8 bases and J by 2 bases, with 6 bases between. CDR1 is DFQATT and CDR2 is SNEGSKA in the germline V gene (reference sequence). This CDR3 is CSYGQETQYF. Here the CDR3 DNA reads TGCAGTTACGGACAAGAGACCCAGTACTTC.

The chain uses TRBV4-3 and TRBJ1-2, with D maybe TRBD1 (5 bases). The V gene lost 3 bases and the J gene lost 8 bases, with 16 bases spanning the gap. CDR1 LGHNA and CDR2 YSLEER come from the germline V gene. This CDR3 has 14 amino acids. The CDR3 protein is CASSQEDTLGGYTF. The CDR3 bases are TGCGCCAGCAGCCAGGAGGACACTTTAGGCGGCTACACCTTC.